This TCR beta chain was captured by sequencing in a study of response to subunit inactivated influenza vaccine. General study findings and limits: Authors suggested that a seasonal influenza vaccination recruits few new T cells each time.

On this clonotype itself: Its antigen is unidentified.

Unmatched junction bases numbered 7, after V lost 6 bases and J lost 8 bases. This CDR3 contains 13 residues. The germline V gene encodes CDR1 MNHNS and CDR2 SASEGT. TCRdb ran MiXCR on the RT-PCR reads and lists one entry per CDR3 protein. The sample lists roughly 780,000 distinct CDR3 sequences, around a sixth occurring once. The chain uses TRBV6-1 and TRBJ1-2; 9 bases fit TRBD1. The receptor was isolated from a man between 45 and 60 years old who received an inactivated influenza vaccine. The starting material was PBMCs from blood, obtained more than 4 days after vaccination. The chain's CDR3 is CASRDFGTGGYTF. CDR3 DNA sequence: TGTGCCAGCAGGGACTTCGGGACAGGGGGCTACACCTTC.